This TCR beta chain derives from a study of molecular identifiers for immune sequencing clone quantification listed by TCRdb under 2018. Describing the broader study: For a replicate experiment, RNA from around 20,000 or 99,000 naive CD8 T cells was divided into five aliquots, and four of the five aliquots were sequenced. The study was a methods study using CD8 T cells to benchmark molecular-identifier clustering-based TCR repertoire sequencing (MIDCIRS) and TCR RNA copy counting.

What the work shows at the level of the full study, not this receptor alone: Clones above 20 RNA copies held over 98% of molecules in CMV-specific effector cells but under 1% in naive cells. Modeling estimated around 3.2 recovered TCR RNA copies per cell, compared with approximately 10 by digital PCR, which implies around 33% capture efficiency. Without barcode sub-clustering, chimeric consensus sequences inflated TCR diversity; chimeras reached as high as 47%. Spiked-in Jurkat TCR RNA (roughly 10 copies' worth), which is not part of the donor repertoire, was contained in the naive libraries. A single cell's worth of spiked-in Jurkat TCR RNA was reported detectable even among one million naive CD8 T cells. Highly expanded clone sizes could be underestimated if identical TCR molecules share a barcode.

A note on this clonotype: Its antigen is not yet known. Base qualities are not at hand, and no much larger clone is one base apart.

Library generation was performed with PCR. Sequencing used an Illumina HiSeq 4000. Bulk TCR libraries were generated as previously described, with the TCR primers listed in Table S5 used. The Qiagen AllPrep DNA/RNA kit was used to purify total RNA. Reads from multiple sequencing runs of the same library were pooled before analysis. In the original analysis: Reads were retained only if their TCR constant sequence matched exactly, and those retained reads were trimmed to 150 nt and grouped according to their 12-nt molecular barcodes. Reads inside each barcode group were sub-clustered using a 15% Levenshtein threshold, and a quality-weighted consensus sequence was constructed for each RNA molecule. Non-functional sequences were filtered out, along with any lower-count sequence sitting one edit away from another sequence. Based on fitting two negative binomial distributions, any barcode sub-cluster with under 20% of the maximum read count was discarded. The public reads were reanalyzed by TCRdb: fastp trimming at Q25, MiXCR alignment, in-frame beta chains only. Every entry covers one CDR3 protein and lists the most common genes and DNA from its rows. TCRdb's processing, not the study's, gives the V and J calls here. Across this sample there are approximately 550,000 distinct CDR3 sequences, with 20% to 25% seen only once. The ten most abundant clones make up approximately 0.8% of the sample.

CDR1 is given as GTSNPN and CDR2 as SVGIG, both from the germline V gene (reference sequence). Spanning cysteine to phenylalanine, the CDR3 consists of 15 amino acids. Only CDR3 DNA remains: 45 bases, in frame from the first base. A distance of 13 bases separates the germline ends of V and J, which lose 3 bases and 1 base respectively. Libraries of naive CD8 T cells were generated from roughly 20,000 to 1,000,000 sorted cells, with 10%, 30% or 50% of the purified RNA used. On a BD FACSAria II, naive CD8 T cells were FACS-sorted as CD8+CD4-CCR7+CD45RA+ and collected into RLT Plus buffer. To test detection sensitivity, Jurkat RNA equivalent to roughly eleven TCR copies was spiked into samples of roughly 20,000-1,100,000 naive CD8 T cells. Enrichment of CD8 T cells was done with RosetteSep CD8+ T Cell Enrichment Cocktail plus Ficoll-Paque, and ACK red cell lysis came afterward.

The TCR originated in a human donor in good health. Some libraries in this study had Jurkat cell RNA spiked in. Sequenced material: naive CD8+ T cells from blood, with Jurkat cell RNA spiked in. The cell subset or site label, read with the paper, signifies: FACS-sorted CD8+CD4-CCR7+CD45RA+ naive T cells. This chain is built from TRBV30 and TRBJ2-1; the best D guess is TRBD1, with 5 bases matching. The bases are TGTGCCTGGAGCCTAGGGGTAGTTTCCTACAATGAGCAGTTCTTC. Translated, this gives CAWSLGVVSYNEQFF.